This TCR beta chain was sequenced in a study of blood T cells in healthy people across ages. The germline CDR1 and CDR2 sequences are DFQATT and SNEGSKA (reference sequence). The V gene end was trimmed by 5 bases and the J gene end by 7 bases; junction bases not matched to a gene: 12. The CDR3 totals 14 residues. Sample-barcoded 5' priming and a J-beta primer mix drove a second PCR of roughly 6 to 12 cycles. Each CDR3 protein is one row after TCRdb ran MiXCR on the 5' RACE reads. This table holds roughly 680,000 distinct CDR3 sequences, about 50% found once. Note on this clonotype: A read error may explain this, as a much larger clone is one base away.

Input material: blood. The V gene is TRBV20-1, the J gene TRBJ2-7; 9 bases match TRBD2. The origin of this receptor is a woman over 75 in good health. The CDR3 DNA reads as TGCAGTGCTGCTACTAGCGGGCGCAACGATGAGCAGTACTTC. It yields the protein CSAATSGRNDEQYF.